Shown below are 27 T cell receptor beta chains from a single sample sequenced in a study of cytomegalovirus exposure and HLA in healthy donors. In the PCR, 60 Vbeta and 13 Jbeta primers were used. Measured with immunoSEQ multiplex PCR; TCRdb has only the in-frame clones, and not every one. The sample yields under 85,000 clones, 60% to 80% seen once. Sequences were obtained from PBMCs. All receptors come from a man aged 40-50 years in good health and CMV-seropositive.

V is TRBV10-3 and J is TRBJ2-5, with D perhaps matching TRBD1 (5 bases). Germline-derived CDR1 and CDR2 are ENHRY and SYGVKD. Trimming cost V 5 bases and J 3 bases, with 10 bases left between them. The CDR3 contains 13 residues. CDR3: CAISTPGKETQYF. In DNA form, the CDR3 reads TGTGCCATCAGTACCCCAGGGAAAGAGACCCAGTACTTC.

This clone was seen a handful of times. The chain joins TRBV7-3 to TRBJ1-1; weak D call: TRBD1 (6 bases). The length of the CDR3 is 13 residues. CDR1 is SGHTA and CDR2 is FQGTGA in the germline V gene. The germline V and J ends were trimmed by 5 bases and 5 bases, with 12 bases remaining between them. This CDR3 is CASSPGVETEAFF. The CDR3 DNA follows: TGTGCCAGCAGCCCAGGGGTGGAGACTGAAGCTTTCTTT.

The rearrangement links TRBV10-1 to TRBJ2-1; D might be TRBD1 (6 bases). Germline V gene lookup returns CDR1 WNHNN and CDR2 SYGVQD (reference sequence). V shed 5 bases and J shed 5 bases, with 22 bases lying between them. The CDR3 consists of 17 residues. For the CDR3, the DNA is TGCGCCAGCAGTTCTCGGAAATGGACAGACCCCCACAATGAGCAGTTCTTC. Amino acids: CASSSRKWTDPHNEQFF.

The rearrangement joins TRBV2 to TRBJ2-1, with D perhaps matching TRBD2 (5 bases). From germline, CDR1 is SNHLY and CDR2 FYNNEI. This CDR3 has 13 residues. The V end was cut by 5 bases, the J end by 6 bases, with 11 bases between. The CDR3 here is CASSRLLGNEQFF. The CDR3 DNA sequence: TGTGCCAGCAGTCGACTATTAGGCAATGAGCAGTTCTTC.

The rearrangement joins TRBV30 to TRBJ2-7, with TRBD2 as a possible D gene (5 bases). CDR3 length: 11 residues. Trimming cost V 3 bases and J 3 bases, with 6 bases left between them. Looked up from germline, CDR1 is GTSNPN and CDR2 is SVGIG (reference sequence). The CDR3 sequence is CAWSGNYEQYF. The CDR3 DNA reads TGTGCCTGGAGCGGGAACTACGAGCAGTACTTC.

The chain employs TRBV5-1 and TRBJ1-1, with D tentatively TRBD1 (5 bases). The germline V gene encodes CDR1 SGHRS and CDR2 YFSETQ. This CDR3 region has 14 residues. V lost 1 base and J lost 4, with 11 bases in between. CDR3 sequence (DNA): TGCGCCAGCAGCTTGCTGGGGCTTGGCACTGAAGCTTTCTTT. Translated: CASSLLGLGTEAFF.

This chain uses TRBV29-1 with TRBJ1-4, with 7 bases fitting TRBD1. The CDR3 is 13 amino acids. CDR1 and CDR2 from the germline V gene are SQVTM and ANQGSEA. With 6 bases clipped from V and 7 bases from J, the junction kept 8 bases outside the gene matches. CDR3 sequence: CSVQTGRVEKLFF. The CDR3 DNA reads as TGCAGCGTGCAGACAGGGCGTGTTGAAAAACTGTTTTTT.

The rearrangement joins TRBV7-9 to TRBJ2-7; possibly TRBD1 for D (6 bases). V was trimmed by 3 bases and J by 4 bases, leaving 19 bases between them. Germline V CDR1 and CDR2: SEHNR, FQNEAQ (reference sequence). The length of the CDR3 is 16 residues. The chain's CDR3 is CASSLTAQGPFYEQYF. CDR3 DNA: TGTGCCAGCAGCTTGACGGCACAGGGCCCCTTTTACGAGCAGTACTTC. Full variable domain (remainder filled in from reference TRBV7-9 and TRBJ2-7): DTGVSQNPRHKITKRGQNVTFRCDPISEHNRLYWYRQTLGQGPEFLTYFQNEAQLEKSRLLSDRFSAERPKGSFSTLEIQRTEQGDSAMYLCASSLTAQGPFYEQYFGPGTRLTVT.

The genes are TRBV7-6 and TRBJ2-1; D gene uncertain. Between the trimmed V and J ends, which lost 5 bases and 8 bases, there was a span of 19 bases. The CDR3 spans 15 residues. Germline lookup yields CDR1 SGHVS and CDR2 FNYEAQ. Here the CDR3 DNA reads TGTGCCAGCAGCCAAACATCCCTCTTAGCCCATGAGCAGTTCTTC. It is translated as CASSQTSLLAHEQFF. The full variable domain, with the rest looked up from reference TRBV7-6 and TRBJ2-1, is GAGVSQSPRYKVTKRGQDVALRCDPISGHVSLYWYRQALGQGPEFLTYFNYEAQQDKSGLPNDRFSAERPEGSISTLTIQRTEQRDSAMYRCASSQTSLLAHEQFFGPGTRLTVL.

The table lists this clone with a few counts. The chain carries TRBV6-1 and TRBJ1-4; possibly TRBD1 for D (5 bases). The CDR3 consists of 15 residues. The germline V gene encodes CDR1 MNHNS and CDR2 SASEGT. The germline V and J ends were trimmed by 5 bases and 2 bases, with 12 bases remaining between them. Here the CDR3 reads CASSRTGVTNEKLFF. In DNA, the CDR3 is TGTGCCAGCAGTCGAACGGGGGTGACTAATGAAAAACTGTTTTTT.

The J gene is TRBJ1-1, the V gene TRBV7-2, with 7 bases matching TRBD1. CDR3 length: 14 amino acids. Germline-derived CDR1 and CDR2 are SGHTA and FQGNSA. V shed 5 bases and J 0 bases; nucleotides not matched to a gene: 3. This CDR3 reads CASSRDRMNTEAFF. CDR3 bases: TGTGCCAGCAGCAGGGACAGAATGAACACTGAAGCTTTCTTT. Complete variable domain (other parts from reference TRBV7-2 and TRBJ1-1): GAGVSQSPSNKVTEKGKDVELRCDPISGHTALYWYRQSLGQGLEFLIYFQGNSAPDKSGLPSDRFSAERTGGSVSTLTIQRTQQEDSAVYLCASSRDRMNTEAFFGQGTRLTVV.

The chain carries TRBV10-3 and TRBJ2-5; 9 bases agree with TRBD1. V trimming: 5 bases; J trimming: 5 bases; junction bases outside the gene matches: 3. The CDR3 totals 13 residues. Germline lookup yields CDR1 ENHRY and CDR2 SYGVKD. CDR3 bases: TGTGCCATCAGTCGGGACAGGGTTGAGACCCAGTACTTC. It specifies CAISRDRVETQYF.

The CDR3 protein is CASSSSSGVYEQYF. For the CDR3, the DNA is TGTGCCAGCAGCTCGTCATCCGGGGTCTACGAGCAGTACTTC. This chain connects TRBV7-8 to TRBJ2-7, with D possibly TRBD2 on 5 matching bases. V was trimmed by 4 bases and J by 3 bases, leaving 13 bases between them. Germline CDR1 is SGHVS and CDR2 is FQNEAQ. The CDR3 covers 14 residues.

The rearrangement joins TRBV4-1 to TRBJ1-2, with D possibly TRBD1 on 6 matching bases. The CDR3 contains 16 residues. Germline V gene lookup returns CDR1 MGHRA and CDR2 YSYEKL. V was clipped by 1 base and J by 7 bases, with 19 bases between them. The CDR3 is CASSQAANSGVSGYTF. The CDR3 DNA sequence: TGCGCCAGCAGCCAAGCGGCTAATTCAGGGGTGTCTGGCTACACCTTC.

This clone has only a few counts. The rearrangement uses TRBV29-1 and TRBJ2-6; 10 nucleotides match TRBD1. Germline values: CDR1 SQVTM, CDR2 ANQGSEA. This CDR3 region has 20 residues. V shed 7 bases, J shed 7 bases, and the junction held 25 bases outside the gene matches. The CDR3 region is CSAVQARPPGQGSFANVLTF. The CDR3 DNA reads as TGCAGCGCCGTCCAAGCAAGGCCCCCGGGACAGGGGAGTTTTGCCAACGTCCTGACTTTC.

The CDR3 is CASSPAGQANEQYF. As DNA, the CDR3 is TGTGCCAGCAGCCCCGCCGGCCAGGCTAACGAGCAGTACTTC. The V call is TRBV7-2, the J call TRBJ2-7; D not resolved. There are 14 residues in the CDR3. CDR1 is SGHTA and CDR2 is FQGNSA in the germline V gene. The ends were cut back, 5 bases at V and 5 bases at J, with 16 bases in the middle.

This sequence joins TRBV10-3 and TRBJ2-3, with 9 positions matching TRBD1. CDR3 size: 15 residues. In germline, CDR1 is ENHRY, CDR2 SYGVKD. Losses at the gene ends were 6 bases for V and 2 bases for J; bases not matched to a gene: 6. CDR3 DNA sequence: TGTGCCATCAGATTACAGGGGGCGGCCACAGATACGCAGTATTTT. Protein product: CAIRLQGAATDTQYF.

This clone was seen a single time. At one end the junction does not follow the germline gene, possibly because of a read error. Additional DNA sequences in this sample encode the identical CDR3. The gene calls are TRBV7-3 and TRBJ1-1; D may be TRBD1 (5 bases). Germline-derived CDR1 and CDR2 are SGHTA and FQGTGA. There are 13 residues in the CDR3. This CDR3 reads CASSQGQNTEAFF. The CDR3 bases are TGCGCCAGCAGTCAAGGACAGAACACTGAAGCTTTCTTT.

The chain is built from TRBV5-1 and TRBJ2-3; D might be TRBD2 (6 bases). CDR1 is SGHRS, CDR2 YFSETQ, per germline. V was pared by 4 bases and J by 6 bases, with 12 bases between. The CDR3 totals 13 residues. In nucleotides, the CDR3 is TGCGCCAGCAGCAGGGAGCTAGCGGATACGCAGTATTTT. It is translated as CASSRELADTQYF.

This chain joins TRBV5-1 and TRBJ2-7; 9 nucleotides agree with TRBD1. Germline V gene lookup returns CDR1 SGHRS and CDR2 YFSETQ. CDR3 size: 15 residues. V lost 0 bases and J lost 4; bases outside the gene matches: 5. As DNA, the CDR3 is TGCGCCAGCAGCTTGGCCGGGACAGGGATTTACGAGCAGTACTTC. Translated: CASSLAGTGIYEQYF.

This chain links TRBV10-3 with TRBJ1-6; D unresolved. Trimming left V 4 bases short and J 9 bases short, with 7 bases between. The CDR3 spans 12 residues. CDR1 is ENHRY, CDR2 SYGVKD, per germline. The CDR3 nucleotides are TGTGCCATCAGTGGTGTTCGTTCACCCCTCCACTTT. It specifies CAISGVRSPLHF.

Comment on this clone: Other DNA sequences in this specimen translate into the identical CDR3. The chain joins TRBV5-1 to TRBJ1-1, with D tentatively TRBD1 (6 bases). Trimming stripped 4 bases from V and 8 bases from J, with 15 bases between. This CDR3 contains 13 residues. Germline V gene data show CDR1 as SGHRS and CDR2 as YFSETQ. The CDR3 DNA sequence: TGCGCCAGCAGCCCAGGACAGCCAGCCGAAGCTTTCTTT. Protein sequence: CASSPGQPAEAFF.

This clone was recorded a few times. This chain uses TRBV5-6 with TRBJ2-7; D is unclear. From germline, CDR1 is SGHDT and CDR2 YYEEEE. The CDR3 is 14 amino acids. The ends were cut back, 1 base at V and 2 bases at J, with 10 bases in the middle. The CDR3 loop is CASSLTIPAYEQYF. CDR3 in DNA: TGTGCCAGCAGCTTGACTATCCCAGCCTACGAGCAGTACTTC.

The chain has TRBV5-6 and TRBJ1-6; 9 nucleotides match TRBD1. The CDR3 is 18 residues long. Germline V lookup: CDR1 SGHDT, CDR2 YYEEEE. The junction had 13 bases not matched to a gene; V was cut back by 2 bases and J by 7 bases. CDR3 sequence (DNA): TGTGCCAGCAGCTTTTACAGGGGGCGCGGAACGTGGAATTCACCCCTCCACTTT. Translation gives CASSFYRGRGTWNSPLHF.

This clone was picked up a small number of times. The chain recombines TRBV7-9 with TRBJ1-1, with 7 bases matching TRBD1. The CDR3 covers 13 residues. The ends lost 4 bases at V and 7 bases at J; junction bases unmatched: 6. Germline V gene data show CDR1 as SEHNR and CDR2 as FQNEAQ (reference sequence). CDR3 nucleotide sequence: TGTGCCAGCAGCTCGGGGACAGATCTTGAAGCTTTCTTT. It encodes CASSSGTDLEAFF.

This clone was seen once. The chain couples TRBV19 to TRBJ1-2; possible D gene TRBD1, 6 bases. The V and J ends lost 4 bases and 4 bases respectively, with 19 bases between them. This CDR3 comprises 16 residues. CDR1 is LNHDA and CDR2 is SQIVND in the germline V gene (reference sequence). This CDR3 reads CASSTQGQGRIYGYTF. The CDR3 coding sequence is TGTGCCAGTAGTACCCAGGGGCAGGGGCGGATCTATGGCTACACCTTC.

This clone was picked up a small number of times. This chain joins TRBV5-5 and TRBJ2-2; TRBD1 matches 7 bases. The trim removed 2 bases at V and 5 bases at J, leaving 9 bases unmatched. CDR3 size: 16 residues. Germline V lookup: CDR1 SGHKS, CDR2 YYEKEE (reference sequence). DNA for the CDR3: TGTGCCAGCAGCTTCACGGACAGGTCGGGTACCGGGGAGCTGTTTTTT. Its translation is CASSFTDRSGTGELFF.